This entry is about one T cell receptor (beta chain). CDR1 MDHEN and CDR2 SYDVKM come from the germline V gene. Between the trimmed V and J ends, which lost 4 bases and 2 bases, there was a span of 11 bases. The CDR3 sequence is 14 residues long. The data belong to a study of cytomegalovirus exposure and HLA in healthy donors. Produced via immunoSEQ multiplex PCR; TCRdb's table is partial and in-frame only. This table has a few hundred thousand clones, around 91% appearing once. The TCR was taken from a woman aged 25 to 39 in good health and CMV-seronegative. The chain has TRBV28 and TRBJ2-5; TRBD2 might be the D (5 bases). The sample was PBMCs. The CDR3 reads CASSSPRGQETQYF. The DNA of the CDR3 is TGTGCCAGCAGTTCCCCTCGGGGTCAAGAGACCCAGTACTTC.